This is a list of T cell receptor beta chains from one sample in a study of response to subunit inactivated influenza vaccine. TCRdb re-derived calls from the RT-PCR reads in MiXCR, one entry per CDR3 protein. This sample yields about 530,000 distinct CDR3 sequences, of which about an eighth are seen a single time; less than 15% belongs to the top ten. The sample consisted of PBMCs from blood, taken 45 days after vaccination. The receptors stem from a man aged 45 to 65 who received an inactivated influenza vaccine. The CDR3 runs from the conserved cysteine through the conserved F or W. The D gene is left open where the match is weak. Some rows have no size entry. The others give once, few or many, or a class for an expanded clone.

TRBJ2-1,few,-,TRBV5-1,TGCGCCAGCACGACCGGGACTTACTCTTACAATGAGCAGTTCTTC,CASTTGTYSYNEQFF
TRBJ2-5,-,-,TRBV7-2,TGTGCCAGCAGCTTATCAAGGGGCCCCCAAGAGACCCAGTACTTC,CASSLSRGPQETQYF
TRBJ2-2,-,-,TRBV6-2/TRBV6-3,TGTGCCAGCAGAGCAGGGCCAGCGAACACCGGGGAGCTGTTTTTT,CASRAGPANTGELFF
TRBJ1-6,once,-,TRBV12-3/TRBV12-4,TGTGACAGCAGATTACAGGGTTCGCGGAATTCACCCCTCCACTTT,CDSRLQGSRNSPLHF
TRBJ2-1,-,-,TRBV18,TGTGCCAGCTCAAGGGGTTCTGGCGTCCGAACGTACAATGAGCAGTTCTTC,CASSRGSGVRTYNEQFF
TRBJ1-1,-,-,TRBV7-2,TGTGCCAGCAGCTCGACCACCCGGACTGAAGCTTTCTTT,CASSSTTRTEAFF
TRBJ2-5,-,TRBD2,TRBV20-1,TGCAGTGCTCAGCGGGGGGGCCGAGAGACCCAGTACTTC,CSAQRGGRETQYF
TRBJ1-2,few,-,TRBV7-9,TGTGCCAGCACCAACCAGACCCTCTATGGCTACACCTTC,CASTNQTLYGYTF
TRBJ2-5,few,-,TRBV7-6,TGTGCCAGCAGCTTAGTCGGTAGCAACCAAGAGACCCAGTACTTC,CASSLVGSNQETQYF
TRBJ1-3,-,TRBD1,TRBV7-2,TGTGCCAGCAGCTCAAATCGGCGGACAGGATCGATATATTTT,CASSSNRRTGSIYF
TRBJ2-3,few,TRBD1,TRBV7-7,TGTGCCAGCAGCCGGACAGGGTTAGGAGGGGATACGCAGTATTTT,CASSRTGLGGDTQYF
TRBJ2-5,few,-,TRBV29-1,TGCAGCGTTGCGACACCACAAGAGACCCAGTACTTC,CSVATPQETQYF
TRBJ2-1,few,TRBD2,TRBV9,TGTGCCAGCAGCGTAGCTTTTGGGCTAGCGGGAGAGGATGAGCAGTTCTTC,CASSVAFGLAGEDEQFF
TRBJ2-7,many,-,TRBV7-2,TGTGCCAGCAGCTCCCGAACTTACGAGCAGTACTTC,CASSSRTYEQYF
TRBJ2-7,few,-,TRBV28,TGTGCCAGCAGAAGTGGGAGGCGAGACTACGAGCAGTACTTC,CASRSGRRDYEQYF
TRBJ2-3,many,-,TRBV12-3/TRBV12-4,TGTGCCAGCAGCGGGACTGGGGCGGGCCCCACAGATACGCAGTATTTT,CASSGTGAGPTDTQYF
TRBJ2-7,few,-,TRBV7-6,TGTGCCAGCAGCGCCAACGGGGCAGTCTCCTACGAGCAGTACTTC,CASSANGAVSYEQYF
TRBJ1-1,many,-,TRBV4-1,TGCGCCAGCAGCCAAGATGGGGCGGTGAACACTGAAGCTTTCTTT,CASSQDGAVNTEAFF
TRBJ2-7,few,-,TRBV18,TGTGCCAGCTCACCACCGGCACGGGTCTACGAGCAGTACTTC,CASSPPARVYEQYF
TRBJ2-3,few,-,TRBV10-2,TGCGCCAGCAGTGACATCGGGTACACAGATACGCAGTATTTT,CASSDIGYTDTQYF
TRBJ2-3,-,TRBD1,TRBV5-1,TGCGCCAGCAGCCCCACAGGGGGTCTTTCCGCAGATACGCAGTATTTT,CASSPTGGLSADTQYF
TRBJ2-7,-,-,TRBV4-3,TGCGCCAGCAGCCAAGATTATAGCAGGGGCTCCTACGAGCAGTACTTC,CASSQDYSRGSYEQYF
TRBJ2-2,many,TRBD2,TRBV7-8,TGTGCCAGCAGGCGGCGGGGGGACACCGGGGAGCTGTTTTTT,CASRRRGDTGELFF
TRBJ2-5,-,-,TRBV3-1,TGTGCCAGCAGCCACCGGGCCCTACAAGAGACCCAGTACTTC,CASSHRALQETQYF
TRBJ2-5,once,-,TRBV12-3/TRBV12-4,TGTGCCAGCAGGAACGACTTTCTCGAGACCCAGTACTTC,CASRNDFLETQYF